Given below is one T cell receptor beta chain in context. Its target is not known. The data originate from a study of T cell responses to AZD1222 COVID-19 vaccine. General observations from the study: A reported finding is that nearly half of spike-specific TCRs target unmutated variant regions. Clonal diversity may have been underestimated in mostly white British donors. Once two AZD1222 doses were given, Spike-specific TCR breadth and depth went up. Sampling captured repertoires only after the peak T cell response.

CDR1 is LNHDA, CDR2 SQIVND, per germline (reference sequence). The CDR3 extends over 15 amino acids. J was trimmed by 5 bases and V by 2 bases; bases with no gene match: 7. Repertoires were generated with immunoSEQ multiplex PCR, while TCRdb's copy carries only in-frame clones and drops some. The sample has 130,000 or so clones, around 90% seen once. This receptor was obtained from an adult who received the MenACWY meningococcal vaccine as a control. Material: peripheral blood, obtained 28 days after the second dose of the MenACWY control vaccine. This sequence joins TRBV19 and TRBJ2-5; 8 nucleotides match TRBD1. In DNA, the CDR3 is TGTGCCAGTAGTATATTGCAGGGGGCTCGTGAGACCCAGTACTTC. This sequence encodes CASSILQGARETQYF.